The present TCR beta chain was sequenced within a study of beta chain features in type 1 diabetes. Study findings and constraints: Whether HLA type affects TCRB rearrangement stayed undetermined in the present work. The study found that naive, central memory and Treg TCRB repertoires appeared more similar in patients than in healthy donors. Type 1 diabetes patients showed a moderate but significant shortening of TCRB CDR3s in all four CD4+ subsets.

Every bit of the isolated RNA underwent reverse transcription, so sequencing read expressed TCRB transcripts. The method was immunoSEQ multiplex PCR; TCRdb's version includes in-frame clones alone and lacks a portion of them. The sample shows hundreds of thousands of clones, around an eighth of them seen only once. Trimming took 7 bases from V and 4 from J; bases not matched to a gene: 4. The CDR3 covers 13 residues. Germline lookup yields CDR1 MNHNY and CDR2 SVGAGI (reference sequence). Cell sorting via CD45RO/CCR7/CD25/CD127/CD95/CD27 was performed to obtain CD4+ naive, central memory, regulatory and stem cell-like memory cells. A note on this clone: Its antigen is not identified.

The chain combines TRBV6-6 with TRBJ2-3; TRBD2 matches 8 bases. The TCR sequence derives from a man younger than 30 with type 1 diabetes. Sequencing was performed on naive CD4+ T cells from blood. In nucleotides, the CDR3 is TGTGCCAGCAAGGGAGCGGGGGCAGATACGCAGTATTTT. Protein: CASKGAGADTQYF.